This T cell receptor beta chain emerged from a study of T cells in Graves' hyperthyroidism and ophthalmopathy. Across the whole study: Peripheral blood was secured at the point of initial diagnosis, before any treatment. Study observations and caveats: Most clonotypes expanded in the thyroid (above 0.001) were also present in blood.

Each 10 ml fresh peripheral blood draw supplied the PBMCs. V lost 5 bases to trimming and J lost 6 bases; unmatched junction nucleotides: 6. The CDR3 sequence is 15 residues long. Germline CDR1 and CDR2: MNHEY and SMNVEV (reference sequence). Researchers amplified the TCR beta CDR3 regions from RNA transcripts. RT-PCR in the first round (using the HTBI primer set) targeted the TCR CDR3. TCRdb re-derived calls from the multiplex PCR reads in MiXCR, one entry per CDR3 protein. Here the sample spans around 690,000 distinct CDR3 sequences, roughly 20% being singletons. This clonotype was seen a few times. What it binds is not known.

The chain links TRBV27 to TRBJ2-3; 12 bases align to TRBD2. Sequencing was done on a sample of blood. The clonotype originates from a young man with Graves' ophthalmopathy. CDR3 sequence reads: CASSPRLAGVDTQYF. The CDR3 DNA reads TGTGCCAGCAGTCCCAGACTAGCGGGAGTGGATACGCAGTATTTT.